Given below is one T cell receptor (beta chain) in context. Antigen: not known. These data are taken from a study of cytomegalovirus exposure and HLA in healthy donors. Study outcomes and limitations: In the analysis, some V segments, TRBV6-2 and TRBV6-3 included, were excluded as indistinguishable. A prior analysis recorded that most TCR beta V segments were productive about 87% or about 30% of the time. The study put under 200 TCR beta chains on its list as cytomegalovirus-associated.

The donors, nominally healthy at sampling, likely had unrecorded immune exposures. A multiplex PCR was run with 60 Vbeta primers and 13 Jbeta primers. Using immunoSEQ multiplex PCR, the repertoire was profiled, and TCRdb retains in-frame clones only, with some absent. This table holds 60,000 to 75,000 clones, approximately 85% found once. Per the germline V gene, CDR1 is LGHNA and CDR2 is YSLEER. CDR3 size: 13 residues. The ends were cut back, 0 bases at V and 6 bases at J, with 7 bases in the middle. The sequence derives from a female donor in good health and CMV-seronegative. Sequencing was carried out using PBMCs. This chain connects TRBV4-3 to TRBJ2-3; D possibly corresponds to TRBD2 (6 bases). The CDR3 reads CASSQDRGDTQYF. CDR3 bases: TGCGCCAGCAGCCAAGATCGGGGGGATACGCAGTATTTT.